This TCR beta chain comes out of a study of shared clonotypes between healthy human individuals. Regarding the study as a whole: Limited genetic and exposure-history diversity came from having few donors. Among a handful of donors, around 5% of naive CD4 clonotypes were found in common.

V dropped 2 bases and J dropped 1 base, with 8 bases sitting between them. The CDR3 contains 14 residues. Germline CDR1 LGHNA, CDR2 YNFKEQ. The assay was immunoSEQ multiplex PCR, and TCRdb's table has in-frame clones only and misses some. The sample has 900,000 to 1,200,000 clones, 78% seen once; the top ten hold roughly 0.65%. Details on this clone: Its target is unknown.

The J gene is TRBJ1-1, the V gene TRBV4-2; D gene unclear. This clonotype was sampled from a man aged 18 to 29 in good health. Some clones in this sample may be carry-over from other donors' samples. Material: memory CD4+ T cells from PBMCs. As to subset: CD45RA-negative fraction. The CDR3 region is CASSQPGKNTEAFF. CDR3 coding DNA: TGTGCCAGCAGCCAACCCGGGAAGAACACTGAAGCTTTCTTT.